This record concerns one TCR beta chain sequence. The target antigen is unknown. Using immunoSEQ multiplex PCR, the repertoire was profiled, and TCRdb retains in-frame clones only, with some absent. The sample lists about 360,000 clones, 70% to 90% occurring once. This specimen belongs to a study of cytomegalovirus exposure and HLA in healthy donors. Study outcomes and limitations: The tendency of first-cohort TCR clusters to co-occur in the roughly 120 validation repertoires was the finding of a later analysis.

Material: PBMCs. This receptor was obtained from a woman between 18 and 29 years old in good health and CMV-seronegative.

The CDR3 protein is CAWSVLAGGPNEQFF. CDR3 sequence (DNA): TGTGCCTGGAGTGTACTAGCGGGGGGGCCCAATGAGCAGTTCTTC. The V and J genes are TRBV30 and TRBJ2-1, with 13 positions matching TRBD2. The CDR3 is 15 residues long. Germline V gene lookup returns CDR1 GTSNPN and CDR2 SVGIG (reference sequence). V gave up 0 bases and J gave up 6 bases; unmatched junction bases: 2.